One sample yielded the 32 T cell receptor beta chains listed below, sequenced in a study of blood T cell repertoires in COVID-19. Profiled with immunoSEQ multiplex PCR; TCRdb holds only in-frame clones, not every one. This repertoire shows about 190,000 clones, about 88% found once; its top ten account for approximately 4.5%. The material sequenced was peripheral blood. The origin of the receptors is a human donor in a cohort sampled during active COVID-19.

This rearrangement joins TRBV30 to TRBJ1-2; TRBD1 matches at 11 bases. CDR1 and CDR2 from the germline V gene are GTSNPN and SVGIG (reference sequence). After removal of 3 bases from V and 4 bases from J, the junction contained 10 bases not matched to a gene. This CDR3 is built from 16 residues. The DNA of the CDR3 is TGTGCCTGGAGCGGGACAGGGGGATCCCCCCTCTATGGCTACACCTTC. Translation: CAWSGTGGSPLYGYTF.

The CDR3 sequence: CASSPLPSGVANEQFF. The CDR3, as DNA: TGCGCCAGCAGCCCCCTTCCTAGCGGGGTTGCCAATGAGCAGTTCTTC. V and J are TRBV4-1 and TRBJ2-1; 9 bases are a match to TRBD2. Germline V gives CDR1 MGHRA, CDR2 YSYEKL. This CDR3 has 16 residues. V gave up 4 bases and J gave up 6 bases; unmatched junction bases: 10.

This clone was detected a few times. This chain uses TRBV2 with TRBJ2-2; a weak D match, TRBD2 (6 bases). The V end lost 3 bases, the J end lost 6 bases, and 23 bases lay between the germline ends. The CDR3 has 18 residues. The germline V gene has CDR1 SNHLY and CDR2 FYNNEI. The CDR3 nucleotides read TGTGCCAGCAGTGATCGCGCTAGCGACGGTTTTCGTCCCGGGGAGCTGTTTTTT. The encoded protein is CASSDRASDGFRPGELFF.

V gene TRBV12-5 combines with J gene TRBJ2-5, with D tentatively TRBD1 (5 bases). Trimming pared 1 base from V and 9 bases from J, leaving 12 bases between. The CDR3 is 13 residues long. Per the germline V gene, CDR1 is LGHNT and CDR2 is FRNRAP. CDR3 residues: CASGLGQGGAQYF. In DNA, the CDR3 is TGTGCTAGTGGTTTGGGTCAGGGCGGAGCCCAGTACTTC. Drawing the rest from reference TRBV12-5 and TRBJ2-5, the complete variable domain is DARVTQTPRHKVTEMGQEVTMRCQPILGHNTVFWYRQTMMQGLELLAYFRNRAPLDDSGMPKDRFSAEMPDATLATLKIQPSEPRDSAVYFCASGLGQGGAQYFGPGTRLLVL.

The chain joins TRBV2 to TRBJ2-2, with 7 bases lining up with TRBD2. This CDR3 is built from 14 residues. Germline V CDR1 and CDR2: SNHLY, FYNNEI. V was pared by 6 bases and J by 4 bases, with 5 bases of the junction left unmatched. In DNA form, the CDR3 reads TGTGCCAGCAGCGCACTAGCGTTCACCGGGGAGCTGTTTTTT. Encoded protein: CASSALAFTGELFF.

The chain has TRBV7-6 and TRBJ2-5; 10 nucleotides align to TRBD1. Per the germline V gene, CDR1 is SGHVS and CDR2 is FNYEAQ. The CDR3 has 16 residues. Losses at the gene ends were 4 bases for V and 4 bases for J; bases not matched to a gene: 9. The CDR3 sequence is CASSSRGTGVPETQYF. CDR3 nucleotides: TGTGCCAGCAGCTCCCGAGGGACAGGGGTTCCAGAGACCCAGTACTTC. Based on the CDR3 plus reference TRBV7-6 and TRBJ2-5, the full variable domain is GAGVSQSPRYKVTKRGQDVALRCDPISGHVSLYWYRQALGQGPEFLTYFNYEAQQDKSGLPNDRFSAERPEGSISTLTIQRTEQRDSAMYRCASSSRGTGVPETQYFGPGTRLLVL.

This chain joins TRBV27 and TRBJ2-1; unclear D gene. V was clipped by 3 bases and J by 4 bases, with 7 bases between them. Germline V CDR1 and CDR2: MNHEY, SMNVEV (reference sequence). The CDR3 covers 13 residues. CDR3 sequence reads: CASSLNRYNEQFF. The CDR3 coding sequence is TGTGCCAGCAGTTTGAACAGATACAATGAGCAGTTCTTC.

The V call is TRBV27, the J call TRBJ2-7, with TRBD2 as a possible D gene (6 bases). This CDR3 comprises 18 residues. The ends were cut back, 7 bases at V and 2 bases at J, with 27 bases in the middle. Germline assignment: CDR1 MNHEY and CDR2 SMNVEV (reference sequence). The CDR3 sequence is CASTGRGNVAGPTYEQYF. CDR3 in DNA: TGTGCCAGCACGGGGCGGGGTAATGTCGCGGGCCCGACCTACGAGCAGTACTTC.

The sample holds a few counts of this clone. The chain employs TRBV9 and TRBJ2-7; no firm D call. CDR1 is SGDLS and CDR2 is YYNGEE in the germline V gene. The CDR3 extends over 14 amino acids. The V gene lost 0 bases and the J gene lost 0 bases, with 7 bases spanning the gap. The CDR3 here is CASSVGHSSYEQYF. The CDR3 nucleotides read TGTGCCAGCAGCGTAGGTCATAGCTCCTACGAGCAGTACTTC.

V is TRBV2 and J is TRBJ1-3, with TRBD1 matching 9 bases. Trimming took 6 bases from V and 4 from J; bases not matched to a gene: 7. This CDR3 contains 15 residues. Germline V CDR1 and CDR2: SNHLY, FYNNEI. CDR3: CASRATGGYGNTIYF. CDR3 nucleotides: TGTGCCAGCAGGGCTACAGGGGGCTACGGAAACACCATATATTTT.

V usage is TRBV19 and J usage is TRBJ2-7, with 12 bases that match TRBD2. There are 15 residues in the CDR3. Germline-derived CDR1 and CDR2 are LNHDA and SQIVND (reference sequence). The ends lost 5 bases at V and 2 bases at J; junction bases unmatched: 4. The CDR3, as DNA: TGTGCCAGTAGTCCCTCTAGCGGGGGGGCCTACGAGCAGTACTTC. Translation: CASSPSSGGAYEQYF.

CDR3 DNA sequence: TGTGCCAGCAGCCAGAGGGCCAACTATGGCTACACCTTC. As protein: CASSQRANYGYTF. J is TRBJ1-2 and V is TRBV4-2; D is unclear. Germline values: CDR1 LGHNA, CDR2 YNFKEQ. This CDR3 has 13 residues. Deletions cut 3 bases from V and 2 bases from J, with 7 bases between.

V gene TRBV10-3 combines with J gene TRBJ1-1; perhaps TRBD1 as D (6 bases). Trimming pared 7 bases from V and 4 bases from J, leaving 13 bases between. The CDR3 is made up of 13 amino acids. Germline assignment: CDR1 ENHRY and CDR2 SYGVKD. In nucleotides, the CDR3 is TGTGCCATCAAGGGGGTTTTTGTCACTGAAGCTTTCTTT. It codes for CAIKGVFVTEAFF.

The J gene is TRBJ1-1, the V gene TRBV4-3; D may be TRBD1 (6 bases). Trimming removed 0 bases from V and 4 bases from J, with 9 bases in between. Germline V lookup: CDR1 LGHNA, CDR2 YSLEER. The CDR3 sequence is 14 residues long. DNA of the CDR3: TGCGCCAGCAGCCAAGAAACAGGGATCACTGAAGCTTTCTTT. This encodes CASSQETGITEAFF.

The chain joins TRBV20-1 to TRBJ2-1; 8 bases line up with TRBD2. The germline gives CDR1 DFQATT, CDR2 SNEGSKA (reference sequence). CDR3 length equals 13 residues. V gave up 3 bases and J gave up 8 bases; unmatched junction bases: 6. The CDR3 here is CSASRAGGHEQFF. CDR3 DNA: TGCAGTGCTAGTAGGGCGGGAGGACATGAGCAGTTCTTC.

The chain recombines TRBV5-1 with TRBJ1-4; TRBD1 aligns across 10 bases. J was trimmed by 2 bases and V by 3 bases; bases with no gene match: 4. The CDR3 is 16 residues long. Germline V gives CDR1 SGHRS, CDR2 YFSETQ. The CDR3 nucleotides are TGCGCCAGCAGCTGGGACAGGGGAAGCACTAATGAAAAACTGTTTTTT. Protein: CASSWDRGSTNEKLFF.

The chain combines TRBV7-2 with TRBJ2-1; TRBD2 might be the D (6 bases). The V end was cut by 1 base, the J end by 7 bases, with 11 bases between. The CDR3 extends over 14 amino acids. From germline, CDR1 is SGHTA and CDR2 FQGNSA. The DNA of the CDR3 is TGTGCCAGCAGCTTAGAACTAGCCCTTAATGAGCAGTTCTTC. This sequence encodes CASSLELALNEQFF.

J is TRBJ1-6 and V is TRBV9, with 10 bases identical to TRBD1. Germline CDR1 and CDR2: SGDLS and YYNGEE. V dropped 2 bases and J dropped 10; count of bases not matched to a gene: 6. This CDR3 contains 15 residues. The chain's CDR3 is CASSVLGTGESPLHF. CDR3 nucleotide sequence: TGTGCCAGCAGCGTGCTGGGGACAGGGGAGTCACCCCTCCACTTT. The full variable domain, completed using reference TRBV9 and TRBJ1-6, is DSGVTQTPKHLITATGQRVTLRCSPRSGDLSVYWYQQSLDQGLQFLIQYYNGEERAKGNILERFSAQQFPDLHSELNLSSLELGDSALYFCASSVLGTGESPLHFGNGTRLTVT.

The genes are TRBV6-2 or TRBV6-3 and TRBJ2-1; 10 nucleotides align to TRBD1. Germline lookup yields CDR1 MNHEY and CDR2 SVGEGT. This CDR3 contains 15 residues. The ends lost 4 bases at V and 6 bases at J; junction bases unmatched: 6. The CDR3 region is CASSLGQGGGNEQFF. CDR3 sequence (DNA): TGTGCCAGCAGTTTAGGACAGGGGGGTGGCAATGAGCAGTTCTTC.

In regard to this clone: Distinct nucleotide sequences in the sample also encode this CDR3. The gene calls are TRBV28 and TRBJ2-7, with a tentative D call TRBD1 (6 bases). Trimming took 6 bases from V and 2 from J, leaving 11 bases between them. Looked up from germline, CDR1 is MDHEN and CDR2 is SYDVKM. This CDR3 region has 13 residues. CDR3 bases: TGTGCCAGCAGCTCCGGACAGACCTACGAGCAGTACTTC. Its translation is CASSSGQTYEQYF.

This clone turned up a few times. The CDR3 bases are TGTGCCAGCAGCTTAACTAGCGGCTACAATGAGCAGTTCTTC. This sequence encodes CASSLTSGYNEQFF. The gene calls are TRBV5-6 and TRBJ2-1, with 8 bases lining up with TRBD2. Per the germline V gene, CDR1 is SGHDT and CDR2 is YYEEEE. This CDR3 region has 14 residues. The trim removed 2 bases at V and 3 bases at J, leaving 1 base unmatched. The full variable domain, rest sourced from reference TRBV5-6 and TRBJ2-1, is DAGVTQSPTHLIKTRGQQVTLRCSPKSGHDTVSWYQQALGQGPQFIFQYYEEEERQRGNFPDRFSGHQFPNYSSELNVNALLLGDSALYLCASSLTSGYNEQFFGPGTRLTVL.

The chain recombines TRBV28 with TRBJ2-7, with 7 bases lining up with TRBD2. V lost 2 bases and J lost 0; bases outside the gene matches: 1. Per the germline V gene, CDR1 is MDHEN and CDR2 is SYDVKM. This CDR3 comprises 14 residues. The CDR3 region has the DNA TGTGCCAGCAGTTTACTAGCGGTCTCCTACGAGCAGTACTTC. Translating gives CASSLLAVSYEQYF. Looking up the rest from reference TRBV28 and TRBJ2-7 gives the full variable domain: DVKVTQSSRYLVKRTGEKVFLECVQDMDHENMFWYRQDPGLGLRLIYFSYDVKMKEKGDIPEGYSVSREKKERFSLILESASTNQTSMYLCASSLLAVSYEQYFGPGTRLTVT.

The chain has TRBV27 and TRBJ2-7, with 11 bases fitting TRBD1. The CDR3 totals 14 residues. CDR1 and CDR2 (germline): MNHEY, SMNVEV (reference sequence). Trimming removed 5 bases from V and 6 bases from J; junction bases left unmatched: 6. CDR3 nucleotides: TGTGCCAGCAGTCGTCCCGGGACAGGGGGCGAGCAGTACTTC. It is translated as CASSRPGTGGEQYF.

The chain carries TRBV28 and TRBJ1-4; no clear D gene. Germline CDR1 and CDR2: MDHEN and SYDVKM. The CDR3 has 15 residues. V was cut by 4 bases and J by 8 bases, with 17 bases left in between. The DNA for the CDR3 is TGTGCCAGCAGTTCAGGAGGGATCCGGGAAGAAAAACTGTTTTTT. This encodes CASSSGGIREEKLFF.

This clone was observed a single time. V gene TRBV5-1 combines with J gene TRBJ1-1, with no clear D. V gave up 3 bases and J gave up 6 bases, with 9 bases separating them. The CDR3 is 12 amino acids. Germline CDR1 and CDR2: SGHRS and YFSETQ. The CDR3: CASSSGRAEAFF. DNA for the CDR3: TGCGCCAGCAGCTCCGGGAGGGCTGAAGCTTTCTTT. The whole variable domain, remainder taken from reference TRBV5-1 and TRBJ1-1, is KAGVTQTPRYLIKTRGQQVTLSCSPISGHRSVSWYQQTPGQGLQFLFEYFSETQRNKGNFPGRFSGRQFSNSRSEMNVSTLELGDSALYLCASSSGRAEAFFGQGTRLTVV.

V usage is TRBV4-1 and J usage is TRBJ2-7; D is ambiguous. In germline, CDR1 is MGHRA, CDR2 YSYEKL. The CDR3 has 16 amino acids. V was clipped by 4 bases and J by 5 bases, with 21 bases between them. CDR3: CASSPVSLLVTHEQYF. The CDR3 DNA reads as TGCGCCAGCAGCCCAGTCTCTTTGCTAGTAACCCACGAGCAGTACTTC.

The genes are TRBV4-1 and TRBJ1-1, with TRBD1 as a possible D gene (5 bases). This CDR3 contains 15 residues. In germline, CDR1 is MGHRA, CDR2 YSYEKL. Trimming pared 0 bases from V and 0 bases from J, leaving 8 bases between. The chain's CDR3 is CASSQEQGMNTEAFF. CDR3 in DNA: TGCGCCAGCAGCCAAGAGCAGGGCATGAACACTGAAGCTTTCTTT.

This rearrangement joins TRBV27 to TRBJ2-7; D is undetermined. Looked up from germline, CDR1 is MNHEY and CDR2 is SMNVEV (reference sequence). The CDR3 is 13 amino acids. Trimming took off 6 bases at V and 0 bases at J, with 9 bases between the two ends. The DNA of the CDR3 is TGTGCCAGCAGCTATAGTGGCTCCTACGAGCAGTACTTC. It yields the protein CASSYSGSYEQYF.

The chain uses TRBV28 and TRBJ2-6; no definite D call. Germline assignment: CDR1 MDHEN and CDR2 SYDVKM. This CDR3 has 12 amino acids. Trimming cost V 4 bases and J 4 bases, with 2 bases left between them. DNA for the CDR3: TGTGCCAGCAGTTCAGGGGCCAACGTCCTGACTTTC. Translation gives CASSSGANVLTF.

The chain is built from TRBV27 and TRBJ1-6; D possibly corresponds to TRBD1 (5 bases). Deletions cut 2 bases from V and 5 bases from J, with 13 bases between. CDR1 is MNHEY and CDR2 is SMNVEV in the germline V gene (reference sequence). The CDR3 totals 16 residues. The CDR3 nucleotides are TGTGCCAGCAGTTTACTTTGGGGCGCGGATAATTCACCCCTCCACTTT. Translation gives CASSLLWGADNSPLHF.

Notes on this clone: Germline and junction disagree at one end, which may indicate a read error. This chain joins TRBV7-2 and TRBJ2-7, with 14 bases identical to TRBD2. Per germline, CDR1 SGHTA and CDR2 FQGNSA. The CDR3 covers 15 residues. CDR3 sequence: CASSLHTETSGRASF. Here the CDR3 DNA reads TGTGCCAGCAGCTTACACACAGAGACTAGCGGGAGGGCCTCCTTC.

V gene TRBV28 combines with J gene TRBJ1-2, with a tentative D call TRBD1 (5 bases). The V end lost 8 bases, the J end lost 0 bases, and 19 bases lay between the germline ends. The germline CDR1 and CDR2 sequences are MDHEN and SYDVKM. The length of the CDR3 is 16 residues. The CDR3 sequence is CASGRISMTANYGYTF. DNA for the CDR3: TGTGCCAGCGGCCGGATATCGATGACAGCTAACTATGGCTACACCTTC.